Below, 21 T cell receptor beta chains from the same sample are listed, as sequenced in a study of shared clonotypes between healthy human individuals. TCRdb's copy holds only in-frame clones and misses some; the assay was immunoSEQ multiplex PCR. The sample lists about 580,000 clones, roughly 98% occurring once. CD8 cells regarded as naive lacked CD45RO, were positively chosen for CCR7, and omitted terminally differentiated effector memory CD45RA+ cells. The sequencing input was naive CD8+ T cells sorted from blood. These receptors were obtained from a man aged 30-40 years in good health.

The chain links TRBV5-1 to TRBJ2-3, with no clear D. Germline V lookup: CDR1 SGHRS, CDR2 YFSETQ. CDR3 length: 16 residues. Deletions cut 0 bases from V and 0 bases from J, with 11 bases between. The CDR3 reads CASSLVGEPSTDTQYF. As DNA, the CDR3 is TGCGCCAGCAGCTTGGTGGGCGAACCTAGCACAGATACGCAGTATTTT.

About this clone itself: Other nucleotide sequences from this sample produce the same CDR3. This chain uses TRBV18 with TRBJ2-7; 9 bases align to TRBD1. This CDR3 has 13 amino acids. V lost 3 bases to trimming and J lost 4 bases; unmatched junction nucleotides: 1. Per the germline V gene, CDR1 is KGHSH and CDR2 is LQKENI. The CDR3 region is CASSPGTGYEQYF. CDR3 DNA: TGTGCCAGCTCACCCGGGACAGGGTACGAGCAGTACTTC.

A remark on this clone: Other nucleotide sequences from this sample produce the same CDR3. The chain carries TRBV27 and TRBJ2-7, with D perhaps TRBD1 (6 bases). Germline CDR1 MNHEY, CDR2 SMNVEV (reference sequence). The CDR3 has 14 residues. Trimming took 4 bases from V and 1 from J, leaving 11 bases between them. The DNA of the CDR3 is TGTGCCAGCAGTTCATACAGGGAGTCCTACGAGCAGTACTTC. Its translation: CASSSYRESYEQYF.

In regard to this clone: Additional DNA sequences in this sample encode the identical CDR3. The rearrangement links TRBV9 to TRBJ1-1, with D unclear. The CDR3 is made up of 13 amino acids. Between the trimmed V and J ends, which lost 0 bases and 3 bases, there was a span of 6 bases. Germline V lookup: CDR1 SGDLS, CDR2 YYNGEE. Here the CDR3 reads CASSVGGYTEAFF. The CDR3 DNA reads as TGTGCCAGCAGCGTAGGGGGTTACACTGAAGCTTTCTTT.

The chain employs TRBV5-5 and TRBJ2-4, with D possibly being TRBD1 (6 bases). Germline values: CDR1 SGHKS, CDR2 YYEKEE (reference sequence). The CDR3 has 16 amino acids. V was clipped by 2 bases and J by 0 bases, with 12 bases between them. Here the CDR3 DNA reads TGTGCCAGCAGCTTAAGGACAGACATAGCCAAAAACATTCAGTACTTC. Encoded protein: CASSLRTDIAKNIQYF. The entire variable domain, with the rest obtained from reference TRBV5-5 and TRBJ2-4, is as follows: DAGVTQSPTHLIKTRGQQVTLRCSPISGHKSVSWYQQVLGQGPQFIFQYYEKEERGRGNFPDRFSARQFPNYSSELNVNALLLGDSALYLCASSLRTDIAKNIQYFGAGTRLSVL.

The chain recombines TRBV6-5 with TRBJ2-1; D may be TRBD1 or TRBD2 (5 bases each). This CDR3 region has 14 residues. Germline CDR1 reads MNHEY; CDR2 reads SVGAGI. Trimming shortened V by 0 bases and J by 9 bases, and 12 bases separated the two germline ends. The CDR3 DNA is TGTGCCAGCAGTTACTCGAATCGTGGGGGTGAGCAGTTCTTC. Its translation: CASSYSNRGGEQFF.

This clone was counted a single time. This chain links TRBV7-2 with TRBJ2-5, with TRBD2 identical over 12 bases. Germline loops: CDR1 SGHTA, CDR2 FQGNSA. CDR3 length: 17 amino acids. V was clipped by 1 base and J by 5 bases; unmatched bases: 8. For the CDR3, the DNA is TGTGCCAGCAGCTTAGTGCTAGCGGGAGGGCCATGGGAGACCCAGTACTTC. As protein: CASSLVLAGGPWETQYF.

The CDR3 loop is CASSFGIVATMEINEQFF. As DNA, the CDR3 is TGTGCCAGCAGCTTTGGAATAGTTGCTACAATGGAAATCAATGAGCAGTTCTTC. The V and J genes are TRBV7-8 and TRBJ2-1; D remains unclear. The CDR3 sequence is 18 residues long. The V gene's germline CDR1 is SGHVS and CDR2 FQNEAQ. The V and J ends lost 3 bases and 6 bases respectively, with 24 bases between them.

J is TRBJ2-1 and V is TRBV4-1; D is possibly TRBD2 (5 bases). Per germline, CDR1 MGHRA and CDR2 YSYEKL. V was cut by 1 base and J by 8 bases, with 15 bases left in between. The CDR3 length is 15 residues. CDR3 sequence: CASSQAGSIGHEQFF. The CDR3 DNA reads TGCGCCAGCAGCCAAGCTGGGAGCATCGGTCATGAGCAGTTCTTC.

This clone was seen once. The CDR3 protein is CSVPGYGYTF. The CDR3 nucleotides are TGCAGCGTACCGGGGTATGGCTACACCTTC. The J gene is TRBJ1-2, the V gene TRBV29-1; D unclear. Germline V gene sequence: CDR1 SQVTM, CDR2 ANQGSEA. The CDR3 totals 10 residues. Deletions cut 6 bases from V and 5 bases from J, with 7 bases between.

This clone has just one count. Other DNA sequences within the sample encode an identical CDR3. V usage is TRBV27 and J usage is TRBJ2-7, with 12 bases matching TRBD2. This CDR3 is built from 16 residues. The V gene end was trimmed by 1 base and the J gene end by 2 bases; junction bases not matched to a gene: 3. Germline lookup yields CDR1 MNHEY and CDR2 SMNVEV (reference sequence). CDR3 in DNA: TGTGCCAGCAGTTTATTGCTAGCGGGAGGGCCCTACGAGCAGTACTTC. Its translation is CASSLLLAGGPYEQYF.

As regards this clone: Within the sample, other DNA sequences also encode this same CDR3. The CDR3 coding sequence is TGTGCCAGTAGTCCGGGACTTACCTACGAGCAGTACTTC. Its protein product is CASSPGLTYEQYF. V and J are TRBV19 and TRBJ2-7, with D maybe TRBD2 (6 bases). Germline assignment: CDR1 LNHDA and CDR2 SQIVND (reference sequence). V lost 5 bases to trimming and J lost 2 bases, with 10 bases between them. This CDR3 region has 13 residues.

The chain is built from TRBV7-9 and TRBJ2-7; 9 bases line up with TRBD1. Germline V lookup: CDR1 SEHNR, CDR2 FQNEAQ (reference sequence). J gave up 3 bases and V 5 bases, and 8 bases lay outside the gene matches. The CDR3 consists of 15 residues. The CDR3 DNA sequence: TGTGCCAGCAGCACCCGGGACAGGGAAGGCTACGAGCAGTACTTC. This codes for CASSTRDREGYEQYF.

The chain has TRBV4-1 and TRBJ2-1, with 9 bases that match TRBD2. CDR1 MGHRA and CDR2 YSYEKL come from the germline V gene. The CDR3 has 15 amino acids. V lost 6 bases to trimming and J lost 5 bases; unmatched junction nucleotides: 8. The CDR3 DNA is TGCGCCAGCAGGGGCGCGGGAGGGCCTAACAATGAGCAGTTCTTC. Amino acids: CASRGAGGPNNEQFF.

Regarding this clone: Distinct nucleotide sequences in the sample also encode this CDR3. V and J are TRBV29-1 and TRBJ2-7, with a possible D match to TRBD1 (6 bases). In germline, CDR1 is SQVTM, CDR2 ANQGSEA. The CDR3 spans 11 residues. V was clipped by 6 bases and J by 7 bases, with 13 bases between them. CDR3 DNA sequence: TGCAGCGTCGTCAGGGGCCGGGAGCAGTACTTC. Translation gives CSVVRGREQYF.

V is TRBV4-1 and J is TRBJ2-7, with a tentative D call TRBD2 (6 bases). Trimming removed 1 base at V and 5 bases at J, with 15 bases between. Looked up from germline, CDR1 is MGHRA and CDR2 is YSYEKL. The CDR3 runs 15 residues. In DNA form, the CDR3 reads TGCGCCAGCAGCCAAGGGGGGGACCTACCCCACGAGCAGTACTTC. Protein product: CASSQGGDLPHEQYF.

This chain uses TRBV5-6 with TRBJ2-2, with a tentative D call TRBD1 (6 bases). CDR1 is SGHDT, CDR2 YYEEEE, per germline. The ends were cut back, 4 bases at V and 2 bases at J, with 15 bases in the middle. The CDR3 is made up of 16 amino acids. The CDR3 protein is CASSVSGAKNTGELFF. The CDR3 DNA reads TGTGCCAGCAGCGTTTCAGGGGCTAAAAACACCGGGGAGCTGTTTTTT.

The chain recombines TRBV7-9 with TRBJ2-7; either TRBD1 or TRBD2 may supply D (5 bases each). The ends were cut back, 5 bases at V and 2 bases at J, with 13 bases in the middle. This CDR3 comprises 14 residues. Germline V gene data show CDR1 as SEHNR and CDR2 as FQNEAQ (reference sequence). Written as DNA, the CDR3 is TGTGCCAGCAGCGAACGGGGCAGGGCCTACGAGCAGTACTTC. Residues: CASSERGRAYEQYF. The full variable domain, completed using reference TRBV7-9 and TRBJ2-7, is DTGVSQNPRHKITKRGQNVTFRCDPISEHNRLYWYRQTLGQGPEFLTYFQNEAQLEKSRLLSDRFSAERPKGSFSTLEIQRTEQGDSAMYLCASSERGRAYEQYFGPGTRLTVT.

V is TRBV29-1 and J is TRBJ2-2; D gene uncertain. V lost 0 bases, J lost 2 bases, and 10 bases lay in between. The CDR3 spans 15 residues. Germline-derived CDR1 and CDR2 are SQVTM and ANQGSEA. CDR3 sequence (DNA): TGCAGCGTTGAAGATTGGGTCAGAAACACCGGGGAGCTGTTTTTT. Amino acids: CSVEDWVRNTGELFF.

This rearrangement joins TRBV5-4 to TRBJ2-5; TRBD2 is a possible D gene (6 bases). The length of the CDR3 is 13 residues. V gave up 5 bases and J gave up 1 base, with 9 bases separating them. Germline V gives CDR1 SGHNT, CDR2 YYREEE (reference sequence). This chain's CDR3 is CASSPEGQETQYF. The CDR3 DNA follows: TGTGCCAGCAGTCCGGAGGGCCAAGAGACCCAGTACTTC.

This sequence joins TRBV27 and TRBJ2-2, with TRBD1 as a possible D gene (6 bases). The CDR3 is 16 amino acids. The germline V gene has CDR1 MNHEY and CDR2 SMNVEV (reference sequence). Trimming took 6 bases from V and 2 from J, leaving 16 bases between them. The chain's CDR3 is CASSKPGHANTGELFF. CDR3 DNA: TGTGCCAGCAGCAAACCGGGACACGCTAACACCGGGGAGCTGTTTTTT.